The following is a TCR beta chain sequence with its context. TCRdb's copy holds only in-frame clones and misses some; the assay was immunoSEQ multiplex PCR. The data hold 250,000 to 300,000 clones, with 70% to 90% observed a single time. The CDR3 is 16 residues long. Trimming cost V 3 bases and J 2 bases; bases outside gene matches: 5. CDR1 is KGHSH, CDR2 LQKENI, per germline. These data are taken from a study of blood T cell repertoires in COVID-19. The clonotype was recovered from a woman in her forties or fifties who had recovered from COVID-19. This chain joins TRBV18 and TRBJ2-1, with 9 bases lining up with TRBD2. Sequencing was performed on PBMCs or T cells enriched from blood (not recorded which). This CDR3 is CASSPNQREAYNEQFF. The CDR3 DNA follows: TGTGCCAGCTCACCGAACCAGCGGGAGGCCTACAATGAGCAGTTCTTC.